This is a list of T cell receptor beta chains from one sample in a study of blood T cells in healthy people across ages. TCRdb re-called the 5' RACE reads with MiXCR, one entry per CDR3 protein. Here the sample spans some 760,000 distinct CDR3 sequences, more than 20% being singletons. The same sample was also used in a study of T cells of mothers and their children.

What was sequenced was blood. The receptors were sampled from a boy aged 5-17 years in good health. CDR3s include the opening cysteine and the closing phenylalanine or tryptophan. Each record gives: D gene, V gene, clone size, J gene, CDR3 protein, CDR3 DNA. A D gene is named only where the DNA matches it firmly. Clone sizes are given selectively: once, few, many, or a class where the clone is expanded.

.	TRBV7-9	.	TRBJ2-7	CASSIGLAREQYF	TGTGCCAGCAGCATAGGGCTAGCGCGGGAGCAGTACTTC
TRBD2	TRBV4-1	few	TRBJ2-2	CASSRTGTSYTGELFF	TGCGCCAGCAGCCGAACCGGGACTAGTTACACCGGGGAGCTGTTTTTT
TRBD2	TRBV5-1	.	TRBJ2-7	CASSGLAGCDSYEQYF	TGCGCCAGCAGCGGGTTAGCGGGTTGTGATTCCTACGAGCAGTACTTC
.	TRBV7-9	few	TRBJ2-3	CASSLFGSGPGGDTQYF	TGTGCCAGCAGCTTATTCGGCTCAGGCCCAGGTGGGGATACGCAGTATTTT
TRBD1	TRBV7-2	few	TRBJ1-1	CASSSIGTGVGNTEAFF	TGTGCCAGCAGCTCGATCGGGACAGGGGTCGGGAACACTGAAGCTTTCTTT
.	TRBV13	.	TRBJ1-4	CASSSRQDKNEKLFF	TGTGCCAGCAGCAGCCGCCAGGACAAAAATGAAAAACTGTTTTTT
TRBD2	TRBV5-5	few	TRBJ2-3	CASSLDLAADTQYF	TGTGCCAGCAGCTTGGACCTAGCGGCAGATACGCAGTATTTT
.	TRBV11-2	.	TRBJ2-1	CASSFREESRSYNEQFF	TGTGCCAGCAGCTTCCGCGAGGAGTCGCGCTCCTACAATGAGCAGTTCTTC
.	TRBV4-3	.	TRBJ2-2	CASSQDGYGVNTGELFF	TGCGCCAGCAGCCAAGATGGGTACGGGGTGAACACCGGGGAGCTGTTTTTT
TRBD2	TRBV27	.	TRBJ2-5	CASSQGLAGPTGQETQYF	TGTGCCAGCAGTCAGGGACTAGCGGGGCCCACCGGCCAAGAGACCCAGTACTTC
.	TRBV28	.	TRBJ2-7	CASSWTPGALVEQYF	TGTGCCAGCAGTTGGACACCAGGGGCCTTGGTTGAGCAGTACTTC
TRBD1	TRBV5-6	few	TRBJ1-1	CASSWTGTGPHTEAFF	TGTGCCAGCAGCTGGACCGGGACAGGGCCTCACACTGAAGCTTTCTTT
.	TRBV24-1	once	TRBJ1-1	CATSDSGYSKVPRTFF	TGTGCCACCAGTGATTCAGGATATTCTAAAGTACCGAGAACTTTCTTT
TRBD2	TRBV4-1	.	TRBJ2-1	CASSPLPGGAGGDEQFF	TGCGCCAGCAGCCCTTTACCCGGGGGAGCGGGAGGAGATGAGCAGTTCTTC
.	TRBV4-3	few	TRBJ2-5	CASSRGGAETQYF	TGCGCCAGCAGCCGGGGCGGGGCTGAGACCCAGTACTTC
.	TRBV12-3/TRBV12-4	.	TRBJ2-3	CASSTRDNTDTQYF	TGTGCCAGCAGTACCCGGGACAACACAGATACGCAGTATTTT
TRBD1	TRBV11-1	.	TRBJ2-5	CASSTPLDRRETQYF	TGTGCCAGCAGCACTCCTTTGGACAGGAGGGAGACCCAGTACTTC
TRBD2	TRBV7-9	.	TRBJ2-1	CASSLAREGPYNEQFF	TGTGCCAGCAGCTTAGCTCGGGAGGGACCCTACAATGAGCAGTTCTTC
TRBD2	TRBV14	few	TRBJ2-3	CASSRGGTRSSADTQYF	TGTGCCAGCAGCCGCGGAGGGACTAGAAGTAGCGCAGATACGCAGTATTTT
.	TRBV7-8	.	TRBJ1-2	CASRDGGGSGYTF	TGTGCCAGCCGAGACGGGGGCGGGAGTGGCTACACCTTC